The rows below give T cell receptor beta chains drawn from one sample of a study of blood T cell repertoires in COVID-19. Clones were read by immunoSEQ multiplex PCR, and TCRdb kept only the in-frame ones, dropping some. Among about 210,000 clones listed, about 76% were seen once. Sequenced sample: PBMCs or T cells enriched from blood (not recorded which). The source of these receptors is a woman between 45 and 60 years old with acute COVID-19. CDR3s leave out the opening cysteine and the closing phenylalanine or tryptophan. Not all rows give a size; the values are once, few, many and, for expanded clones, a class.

CDR3: ASSTLAGDSSGELF
J: TRBJ2-2
size: .
V: TRBV18

CDR3: ASRVGGSVGYT
J: TRBJ1-2
size: .
V: TRBV3-1/TRBV3-2

CDR3: ASSQAVTEDRNSPLH
J: TRBJ1-6
size: .
V: TRBV4-1

CDR3: ASSLGAVKDTQY
J: TRBJ2-3
size: .
V: TRBV5-1

CDR3: ASSLSNEQF
J: TRBJ2-1
size: .
V: TRBV6-6

CDR3: ASSSGQENEKLF
J: TRBJ1-4
size: .
V: TRBV28

CDR3: ASSQDFAVMSSYEQY
J: TRBJ2-7
size: .
V: TRBV4-3

CDR3: ASRTGREKLF
J: TRBJ1-4
size: .
V: TRBV28

CDR3: ASSSRDRAKKTQY
J: TRBJ2-5
size: .
V: TRBV7-2

CDR3: ASSQSYGGGYNEQF
J: TRBJ2-1
size: .
V: TRBV4-1

CDR3: ASSLAHGREADTQY
J: TRBJ2-3
size: .
V: TRBV11-1

CDR3: ASSQAYREENYGYT
J: TRBJ1-2
size: .
V: TRBV4-2

CDR3: ASSYSFASPLH
J: TRBJ1-6
size: .
V: TRBV6-2/TRBV6-3

CDR3: ASSVDSSTKAGELF
J: TRBJ2-2
size: .
V: TRBV6-1

CDR3: ASSLLSVNYEQY
J: TRBJ2-7
size: .
V: TRBV5-6

CDR3: ASSSLLVSNEQF
J: TRBJ2-1
size: .
V: TRBV28

CDR3: ASSYSTGVSDTQY
J: TRBJ2-3
size: .
V: TRBV6-6

CDR3: ASSFRGTEAF
J: TRBJ1-1
size: .
V: TRBV11-3

CDR3: ASSPQPAYEQY
J: TRBJ2-7
size: .
V: TRBV7-2

CDR3: ASSSWTGGRDTQY
J: TRBJ2-3
size: few
V: TRBV4-3

CDR3: ASSLSMNTEAF
J: TRBJ1-1
size: .
V: TRBV7-3

CDR3: ASSQTTSTEAF
J: TRBJ1-1
size: .
V: TRBV4-3

CDR3: ASSVQGGYEQY
J: TRBJ2-7
size: .
V: TRBV18

CDR3: AIRSDRYSTDTQY
J: TRBJ2-3
size: .
V: TRBV28

CDR3: ASSQGTRTPINEQF
J: TRBJ2-1
size: .
V: TRBV4-3

CDR3: ASSLASTAA
J: TRBJ1-2
size: .
V: TRBV5-6

CDR3: ASSGGDRNNEKLF
J: TRBJ1-4
size: many
V: TRBV9

CDR3: ASLGEGHYEQY
J: TRBJ2-7
size: .
V: TRBV6-5

CDR3: ASSRQEDTGELF
J: TRBJ2-2
size: .
V: TRBV3-1/TRBV3-2

CDR3: ASSRMGGGAYTQY
J: TRBJ2-3
size: .
V: TRBV28

CDR3: ASSLSGTGGYGYT
J: TRBJ1-2
size: .
V: TRBV7-8

CDR3: ASSLVGGAYGNTIY
J: TRBJ1-3
size: .
V: TRBV5-1

CDR3: ASSRGQVDYEQY
J: TRBJ2-7
size: few
V: TRBV19

CDR3: ASSKQINSYEQY
J: TRBJ2-7
size: .
V: TRBV19

CDR3: ASSPSRSTYEQY
J: TRBJ2-7
size: .
V: TRBV18

CDR3: ASSQPSTGYEQY
J: TRBJ2-7
size: .
V: TRBV4-1

CDR3: ASSSPGQGAGELF
J: TRBJ2-2
size: once
V: TRBV7-6

CDR3: ASSLGQGVNTGELF
J: TRBJ2-2
size: .
V: TRBV5-4

CDR3: ASSVVGLTGELF
J: TRBJ2-2
size: .
V: TRBV9

CDR3: ASSLGSGGGGFADTQY
J: TRBJ2-3
size: .
V: TRBV5-4

CDR3: ASSDTGDSYEQY
J: TRBJ2-7
size: .
V: TRBV5-1

CDR3: ASSFNGQPTQETQY
J: TRBJ2-5
size: .
V: TRBV27

CDR3: ASSPGRPPQPQH
J: TRBJ1-5
size: .
V: TRBV18

CDR3: ASSLPFRTGPSPLH
J: TRBJ1-6
size: .
V: TRBV7-2

CDR3: ASSSSLDLHGSYGYT
J: TRBJ1-2
size: .
V: TRBV5-1

CDR3: ASNRHGGIANEKLF
J: TRBJ1-4
size: .
V: TRBV2

CDR3: ASSFTPGTGAGSYEQY
J: TRBJ2-7
size: few
V: TRBV28

CDR3: ASSVDRGGQADTQY
J: TRBJ2-3
size: .
V: TRBV9

CDR3: ASSITSKTPGQY
J: TRBJ2-7
size: .
V: TRBV19

CDR3: ASSQDSVQPQH
J: TRBJ1-5
size: once
V: TRBV14

CDR3: ASSLRGQPSNNYGYT
J: TRBJ1-2
size: .
V: TRBV28

CDR3: AWSVVSGPYEQY
J: TRBJ2-7
size: .
V: TRBV30

CDR3: ASSGQGDTQY
J: TRBJ2-3
size: once
V: TRBV6-2/TRBV6-3

CDR3: ASSYGSGQGAYEQY
J: TRBJ2-7
size: few
V: TRBV6-2/TRBV6-3